The rows below give T cell receptor beta chains drawn from one sample of a study of blood T cell repertoires in COVID-19. Data came from immunoSEQ multiplex PCR; TCRdb stores just in-frame clones and leaves some out. Among fewer than 300,000 clones listed, over 65% were seen once. Sequenced sample: peripheral blood. The receptors originated from a woman aged 65 to 85 with active or convalescent COVID-19. Both conserved end residues are part of each CDR3. D genes are given only for firm matches. The size field is filled for only some rows; it gives once, few, many or a size class.

d_call,v_call,j_call,clone_size,cdr3_nt,cdr3_aa
TRBD1,TRBV5-1,TRBJ1-6,NA,TGCGCCAGCAGCTTGGAACCGGTGGGACAGGGGTGGTCACCCCTCCACTTT,CASSLEPVGQGWSPLHF
NA,TRBV15,TRBJ2-2,NA,TGTGCCACCAGCAGAGGGTCTTTGGGGCGCAGGACCGGGGAGCTGTTTTTT,CATSRGSLGRRTGELFF
NA,TRBV7-2,TRBJ1-5,NA,TGTGCCAGCAGCTTACAGTCTTATGGTCAGCCCCAGCATTTT,CASSLQSYGQPQHF
NA,TRBV5-1,TRBJ2-1,few,TGCGCCAGCAGCTTGGAACGGGGGGAGCAGTTCTTC,CASSLERGEQFF
TRBD2,TRBV6-2/TRBV6-3,TRBJ2-2,NA,TGTGCCAGCAGTCCGACTAGCGCGACCGGGGAGCTGTTTTTT,CASSPTSATGELFF
NA,TRBV6-5,TRBJ1-2,NA,TGTGCCAGCAGCCCAGGGAACTATGGCTACACCTTC,CASSPGNYGYTF
NA,TRBV19,TRBJ2-7,once,TGTGCCAGTAGTCCGGGCAGGGCCTCCCCCGGGCAGTACTTC,CASSPGRASPGQYF
NA,TRBV9,TRBJ2-7,NA,TGTGCCAGCAGCGTCTCCGGGACATTGTACTCCGAGCAGTACTTC,CASSVSGTLYSEQYF
TRBD2,TRBV19,TRBJ2-3,NA,TGTGCCAGTAGTATAGATGGGGTAGGGCTAGCGGGATTGGATACGCAGTATTTT,CASSIDGVGLAGLDTQYF
TRBD2,TRBV7-2,TRBJ2-7,NA,TGTGCCAGCAGCGCTTGGACTAGCGCCGCCTACGAGCAGTACTTC,CASSAWTSAAYEQYF
NA,TRBV7-2,TRBJ1-1,NA,TGTGCCAGCAGCGCGAGCGGGGGGACTGAAGCTTTCTTT,CASSASGGTEAFF
NA,TRBV11-2,TRBJ2-5,NA,TGTGCCAGCAGCTTAGGACAAGTGACCCAGTACTTC,CASSLGQVTQYF
TRBD1,TRBV3-1/TRBV3-2,TRBJ1-2,NA,TGTGCCAGCAGCCAAGTCGAGGGGGCGGGAGGCTACACCTTC,CASSQVEGAGGYTF
TRBD1,TRBV28,TRBJ1-1,NA,TGTGCCAGCAGCCCCGGACAGGGTGGTGAAGCTTTCTTT,CASSPGQGGEAFF
NA,TRBV19,TRBJ1-2,NA,TGTGCCAGTAGTATAGACGGGGGAAACTATGGCTACACCTTC,CASSIDGGNYGYTF
TRBD1,TRBV2,TRBJ2-6,NA,TGTTCCAGCAGGGAGACAGGGGGGGCTGGGGCCAACGTCCTGACTTTC,CSSRETGGAGANVLTF
NA,TRBV28,TRBJ1-1,once,TGTGCCAGCAGTCATCCGACAGACTACACTGAAGCTTTCTTT,CASSHPTDYTEAFF
TRBD2,TRBV5-1,TRBJ2-7,NA,TGCGCCAGCAGCCTGTCTAGCGGGAGCTACGAGCAGTACTTC,CASSLSSGSYEQYF
NA,TRBV18,TRBJ2-5,few,TGTGCCAGCTCACCACGGGGCCAGCAAGAGACCCAGTACTTC,CASSPRGQQETQYF
NA,TRBV28,TRBJ1-5,NA,TGTGCCAGCAGTTTCGGGCAGGGGTTTCGTCAGCCCCAGCATTTT,CASSFGQGFRQPQHF
NA,TRBV5-1,TRBJ2-2,once,TGCGCCAGCAAGAGGAGTGACACCGGGGAGCTGTTTTTT,CASKRSDTGELFF
TRBD2,TRBV7-8,TRBJ2-7,NA,TGTGCCAGCAGCCCCCGGACTAGCGGGGGCTACGAGCAGTACTTC,CASSPRTSGGYEQYF
TRBD2,TRBV18,TRBJ2-5,NA,TGTGCCAGCTCACCACTGGGGACTAGCCGGGAGACCCAGTACTTC,CASSPLGTSRETQYF
TRBD1,TRBV7-3,TRBJ1-1,NA,TGTGCCAGCAGCCCGACAGGGGGCAGGGACACTGAAGCTTTCTTT,CASSPTGGRDTEAFF
NA,TRBV6-5,TRBJ2-7,NA,TGTGCCAGCAGCCGCTCCCGGGAAAACTACGAGCAGTACTTC,CASSRSRENYEQYF
NA,TRBV7-9,TRBJ1-1,NA,TGTGCCAGCAGCCCCGGGACACGGACCGAAGCTTTCTTT,CASSPGTRTEAFF
TRBD1,TRBV5-6,TRBJ2-7,NA,TGTGCCAGCACCGGGACAGGGCCCGCTGGCGAGCAGTACTTC,CASTGTGPAGEQYF
TRBD2,TRBV7-9,TRBJ2-1,NA,TGTGCCAGCAGCTTAGTAGGGGCGGGAGGGTCCTACAATGAGCAGTTCTTC,CASSLVGAGGSYNEQFF
NA,TRBV28,TRBJ1-4,NA,TGTGCCAGCAGTTCATATTATGGTGAGGAAAAACTGTTTTTT,CASSSYYGEEKLFF
TRBD1,TRBV3-1/TRBV3-2,TRBJ1-1,NA,TGTGCCAGCAGCCAGGGACAGGGAAACACTGAAGCTTTCTTT,CASSQGQGNTEAFF
NA,TRBV6-5,TRBJ1-4,NA,TGTGCCAGCAGTTACTCCCAAGGGTGGCCAGGGGAAAAACTGTTTTTT,CASSYSQGWPGEKLFF
NA,TRBV19,TRBJ2-5,NA,TGTGCCAGTAGTTTCCGGCCCGGAGAAGAGACCCAGTACTTC,CASSFRPGEETQYF
NA,TRBV5-1,TRBJ1-2,few,TGCGCCAGCAGCTTGGGGCAGGTCTATGGCTACACCTTC,CASSLGQVYGYTF
NA,TRBV28,TRBJ2-7,NA,TGTGCCAGCAGTTCGTTCCGGGAAAAGGACGAGCAGTACTTC,CASSSFREKDEQYF
TRBD1,TRBV28,TRBJ2-7,NA,TGTGCCAGCAGTTTATACGGCAGGGGGAGTGGGCAGTACTTC,CASSLYGRGSGQYF
NA,TRBV30,TRBJ2-1,NA,TGTGCCTGGAGAGGTGGGAGCTCCTACAATGAGCAGTTCTTC,CAWRGGSSYNEQFF